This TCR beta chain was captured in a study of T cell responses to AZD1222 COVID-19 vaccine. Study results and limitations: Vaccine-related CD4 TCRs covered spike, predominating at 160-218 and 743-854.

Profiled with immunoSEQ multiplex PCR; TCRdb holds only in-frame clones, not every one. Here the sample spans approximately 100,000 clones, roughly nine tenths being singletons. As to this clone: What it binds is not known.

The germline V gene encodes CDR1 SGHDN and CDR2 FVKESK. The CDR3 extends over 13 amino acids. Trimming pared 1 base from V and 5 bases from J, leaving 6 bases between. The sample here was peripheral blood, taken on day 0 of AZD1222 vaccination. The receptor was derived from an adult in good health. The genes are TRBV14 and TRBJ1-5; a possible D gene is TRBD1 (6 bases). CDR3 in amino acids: CASSQAGDQPQHF. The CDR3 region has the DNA TGTGCCAGCAGCCAAGCAGGGGATCAGCCCCAGCATTTT. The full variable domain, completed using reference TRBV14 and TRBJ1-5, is EAGVTQFPSHSVIEKGQTVTLRCDPISGHDNLYWYRRVMGKEIKFLLHFVKESKQDESGMPNNRFLAERTGGTYSTLKVQPAELEDSGVYFCASSQAGDQPQHFGDGTRLSIL.